Listed here is a single TCR beta chain. Its antigen is unknown. Germline values: CDR1 LNHDA, CDR2 SQIVND (reference sequence). V was clipped by 8 bases and J by 6 bases; unmatched bases: 8. The CDR3 runs 14 residues. This sample was included in a study of immune evolution from preneoplasia to lung adenocarcinoma. TCRdb's table, derived via immunoSEQ multiplex PCR, lists solely in-frame clones and lacks some. The data show about 14,000 clones, about 85% seen once. Points from the study as a whole: Later-stage lesions appeared to have more T cells, more diversity, less clonality.

This chain uses TRBV19 with TRBJ2-1; TRBD2 matches 9 bases. This receptor was obtained from a donor at least 70 years old with lung adenocarcinoma. Input material: FFPE lung adenocarcinoma in situ tissue. The CDR3 nucleotides read TGTGCCAGTTCCTCTAGCGGGACCGGCAATGAGCAGTTCTTC. Its translation is CASSSSGTGNEQFF. The variable domain in full, completed from reference TRBV19 and TRBJ2-1, reads DGGITQSPKYLFRKEGQNVTLSCEQNLNHDAMYWYRQDPGQGLRLIYYSQIVNDFQKGDIAEGYSVSREKKESFPLTVTSAQKNPTAFYLCASSSSGTGNEQFFGPGTRLTVL.